The clone carrying this T cell receptor (beta chain) was picked up a small number of times. This sample was included in a study of cytomegalovirus exposure and HLA in healthy donors. The PCR employed 60 Vbeta primers together with 13 Jbeta primers. TCRdb's copy holds only in-frame clones and misses some; the assay was immunoSEQ multiplex PCR. This sample has 85,000 to 95,000 clones, with approximately 80% found just once. Input material: PBMCs. The TCR comes from a man in his thirties or forties in good health and CMV-seropositive.

CDR3 region: CASSPTNRGQGNEKLFF. Written as DNA, the CDR3 is TGCGCCAGCAGCCCGACCAATCGGGGACAGGGGAATGAAAAACTGTTTTTT. The chain combines TRBV5-1 with TRBJ1-4; 10 bases match TRBD1. The CDR3 has 17 amino acids. CDR1 and CDR2 from the germline V gene are SGHRS and YFSETQ. The V gene end was trimmed by 4 bases and the J gene end by 5 bases; junction bases not matched to a gene: 11.